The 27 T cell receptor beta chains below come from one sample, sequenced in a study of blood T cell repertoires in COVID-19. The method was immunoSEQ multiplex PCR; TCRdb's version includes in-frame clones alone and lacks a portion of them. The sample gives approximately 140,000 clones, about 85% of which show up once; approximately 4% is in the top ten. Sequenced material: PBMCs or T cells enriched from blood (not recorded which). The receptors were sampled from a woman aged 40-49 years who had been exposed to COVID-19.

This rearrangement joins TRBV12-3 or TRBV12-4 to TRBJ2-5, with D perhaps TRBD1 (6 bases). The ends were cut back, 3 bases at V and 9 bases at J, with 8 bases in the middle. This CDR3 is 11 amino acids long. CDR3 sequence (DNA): TGTGCCAGCAGTTTTAGGGGGTCCCAGTACTTC. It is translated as CASSFRGSQYF.

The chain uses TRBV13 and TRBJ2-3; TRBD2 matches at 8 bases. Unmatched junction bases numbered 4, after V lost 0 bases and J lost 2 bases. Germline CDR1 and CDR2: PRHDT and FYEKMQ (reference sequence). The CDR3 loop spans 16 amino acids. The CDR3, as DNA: TGTGCCAGCAGCTTAGGCGACGGGGGGGTCACAGATACGCAGTATTTT. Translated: CASSLGDGGVTDTQYF.

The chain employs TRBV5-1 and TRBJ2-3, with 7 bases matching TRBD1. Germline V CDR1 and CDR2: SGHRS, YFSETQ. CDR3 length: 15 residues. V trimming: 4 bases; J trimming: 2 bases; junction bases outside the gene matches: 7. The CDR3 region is CASSPRGSYTDTQYF. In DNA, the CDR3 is TGCGCCAGCAGCCCCAGGGGGTCTTACACAGATACGCAGTATTTT.

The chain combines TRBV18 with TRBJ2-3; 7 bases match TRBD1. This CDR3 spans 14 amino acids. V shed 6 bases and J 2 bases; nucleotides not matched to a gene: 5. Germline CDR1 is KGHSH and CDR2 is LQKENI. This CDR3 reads CASSLGGYTDTQYF. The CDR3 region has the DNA TGTGCCAGCTCCTTAGGGGGCTACACAGATACGCAGTATTTT.

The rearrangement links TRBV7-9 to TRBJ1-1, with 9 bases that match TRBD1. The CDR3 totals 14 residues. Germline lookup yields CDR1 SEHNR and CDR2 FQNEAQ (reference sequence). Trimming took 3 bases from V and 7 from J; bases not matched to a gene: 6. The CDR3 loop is CASSLWDREGEAFF. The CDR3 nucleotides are TGTGCCAGCAGCTTGTGGGACAGGGAGGGTGAAGCTTTCTTT.

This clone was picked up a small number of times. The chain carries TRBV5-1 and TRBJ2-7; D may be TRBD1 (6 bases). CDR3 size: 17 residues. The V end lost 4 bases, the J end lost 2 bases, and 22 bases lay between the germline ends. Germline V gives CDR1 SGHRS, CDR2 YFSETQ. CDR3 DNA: TGCGCCAGCAGCGACACCCCCCGGACAGCCATCCCCTACGAGCAGTACTTC. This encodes CASSDTPRTAIPYEQYF. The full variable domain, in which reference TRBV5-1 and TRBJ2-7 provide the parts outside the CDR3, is KAGVTQTPRYLIKTRGQQVTLSCSPISGHRSVSWYQQTPGQGLQFLFEYFSETQRNKGNFPGRFSGRQFSNSRSEMNVSTLELGDSALYLCASSDTPRTAIPYEQYFGPGTRLTVT.

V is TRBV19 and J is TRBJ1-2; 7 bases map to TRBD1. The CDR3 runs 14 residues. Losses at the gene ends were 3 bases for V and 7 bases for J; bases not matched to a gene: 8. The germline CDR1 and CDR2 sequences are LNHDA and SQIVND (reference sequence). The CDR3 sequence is CASSIDRARGGYTF. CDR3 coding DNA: TGTGCCAGTAGTATCGACAGGGCAAGAGGTGGCTACACCTTC.

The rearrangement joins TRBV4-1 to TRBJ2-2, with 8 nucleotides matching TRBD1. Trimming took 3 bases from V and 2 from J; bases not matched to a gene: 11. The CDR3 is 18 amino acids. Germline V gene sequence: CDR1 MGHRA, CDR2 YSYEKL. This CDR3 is CASSQDTPGQANTGELFF. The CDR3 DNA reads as TGCGCCAGCAGCCAGGATACTCCGGGACAGGCCAACACCGGGGAGCTGTTTTTT.

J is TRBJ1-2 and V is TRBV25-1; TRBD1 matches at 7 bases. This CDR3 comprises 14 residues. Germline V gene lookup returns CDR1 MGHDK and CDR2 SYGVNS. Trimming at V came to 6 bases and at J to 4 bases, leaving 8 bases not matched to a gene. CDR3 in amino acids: CASRGQAGAYGYTF. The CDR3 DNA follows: TGTGCCAGCAGAGGACAGGCCGGGGCCTATGGCTACACCTTC.

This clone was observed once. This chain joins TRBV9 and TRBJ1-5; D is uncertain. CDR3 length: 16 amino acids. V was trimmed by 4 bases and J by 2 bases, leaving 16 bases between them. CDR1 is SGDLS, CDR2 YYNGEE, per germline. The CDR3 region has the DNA TGTGCCAGCAGCCACGGACCGGGGAATGGCAATCAGCCCCAGCATTTT. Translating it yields CASSHGPGNGNQPQHF.

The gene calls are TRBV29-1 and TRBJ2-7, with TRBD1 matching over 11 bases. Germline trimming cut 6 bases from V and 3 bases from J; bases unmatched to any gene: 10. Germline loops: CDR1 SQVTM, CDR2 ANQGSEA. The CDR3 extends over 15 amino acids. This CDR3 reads CSVRQPGQGDYEQYF. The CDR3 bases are TGCAGCGTAAGGCAACCGGGACAGGGGGACTACGAGCAGTACTTC.

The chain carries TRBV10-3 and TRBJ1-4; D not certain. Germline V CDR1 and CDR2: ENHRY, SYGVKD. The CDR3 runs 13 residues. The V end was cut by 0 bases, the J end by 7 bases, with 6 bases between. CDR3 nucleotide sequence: TGTGCCATCAGTGAGTCCGGGAGTGAAAAACTGTTTTTT. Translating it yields CAISESGSEKLFF.

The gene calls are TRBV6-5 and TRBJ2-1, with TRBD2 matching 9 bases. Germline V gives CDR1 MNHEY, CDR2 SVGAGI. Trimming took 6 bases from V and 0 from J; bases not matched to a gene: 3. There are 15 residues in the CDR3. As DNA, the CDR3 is TGTGCCAGCAGAGCGGGACTAGCCTCCTACAATGAGCAGTTCTTC. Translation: CASRAGLASYNEQFF.

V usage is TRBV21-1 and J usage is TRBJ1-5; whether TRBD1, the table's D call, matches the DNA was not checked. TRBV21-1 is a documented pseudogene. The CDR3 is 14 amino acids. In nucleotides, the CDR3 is TGTGCCAGCAGCCCAGACAGGGTCGGGCAGCCCCAGCATTTT. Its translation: CASSPDRVGQPQHF.

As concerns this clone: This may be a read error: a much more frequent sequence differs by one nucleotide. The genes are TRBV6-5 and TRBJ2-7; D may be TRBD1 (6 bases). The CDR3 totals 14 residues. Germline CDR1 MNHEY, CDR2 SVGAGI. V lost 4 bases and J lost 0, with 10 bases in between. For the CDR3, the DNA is TGTGCCAGCAGTTTACAGGGCAGCTCCTACGAGCAGTACTTC. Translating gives CASSLQGSSYEQYF.

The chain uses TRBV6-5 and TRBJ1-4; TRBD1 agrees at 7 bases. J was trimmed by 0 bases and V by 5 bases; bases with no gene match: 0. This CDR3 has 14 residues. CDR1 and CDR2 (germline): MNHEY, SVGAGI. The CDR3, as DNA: TGTGCCAGCAGTCAGGGGGCAACTAATGAAAAACTGTTTTTT. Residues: CASSQGATNEKLFF.

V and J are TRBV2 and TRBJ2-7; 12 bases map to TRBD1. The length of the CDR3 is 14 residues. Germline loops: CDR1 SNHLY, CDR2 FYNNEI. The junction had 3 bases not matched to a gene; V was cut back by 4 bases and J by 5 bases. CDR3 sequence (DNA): TGTGCCAGCAGTGGGGGGACAGGGGGCAACGAGCAGTACTTC. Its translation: CASSGGTGGNEQYF.

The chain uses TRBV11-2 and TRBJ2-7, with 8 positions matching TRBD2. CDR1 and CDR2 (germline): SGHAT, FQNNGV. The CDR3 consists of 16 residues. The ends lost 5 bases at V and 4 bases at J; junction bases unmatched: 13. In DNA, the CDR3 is TGTGCCAGCAGCACCCGATTCGGGACTAGTGGGTACGAGCAGTACTTC. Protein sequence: CASSTRFGTSGYEQYF.

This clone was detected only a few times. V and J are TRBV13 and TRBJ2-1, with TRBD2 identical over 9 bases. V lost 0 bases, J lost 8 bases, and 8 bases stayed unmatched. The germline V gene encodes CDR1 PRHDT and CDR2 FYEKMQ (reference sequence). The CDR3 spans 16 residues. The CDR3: CASSLGSSSGNYEQFF. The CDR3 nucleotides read TGTGCCAGCAGCTTAGGCTCTTCTAGCGGGAACTATGAGCAGTTCTTC.

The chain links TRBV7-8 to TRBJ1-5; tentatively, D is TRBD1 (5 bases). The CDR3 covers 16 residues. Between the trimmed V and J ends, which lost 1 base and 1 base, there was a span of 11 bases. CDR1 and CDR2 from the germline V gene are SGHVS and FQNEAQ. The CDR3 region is CASSLEAGLSNQPQHF. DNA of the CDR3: TGTGCCAGCAGCTTAGAGGCAGGGTTGAGCAATCAGCCCCAGCATTTT.

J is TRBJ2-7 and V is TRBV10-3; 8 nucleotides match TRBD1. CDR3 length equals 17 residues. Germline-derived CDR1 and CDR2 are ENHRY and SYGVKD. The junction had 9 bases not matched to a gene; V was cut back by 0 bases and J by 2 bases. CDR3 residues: CAISESLVDRGTYEQYF. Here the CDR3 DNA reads TGTGCCATCAGTGAGTCTCTCGTCGACAGGGGAACCTACGAGCAGTACTTC.

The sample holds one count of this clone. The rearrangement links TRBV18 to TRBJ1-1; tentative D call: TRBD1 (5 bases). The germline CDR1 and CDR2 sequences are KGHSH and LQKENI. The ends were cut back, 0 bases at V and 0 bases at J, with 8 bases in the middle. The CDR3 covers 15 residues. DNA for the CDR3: TGTGCCAGCTCACCACCGGCGGGGGTGAACACTGAAGCTTTCTTT. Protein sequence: CASSPPAGVNTEAFF.

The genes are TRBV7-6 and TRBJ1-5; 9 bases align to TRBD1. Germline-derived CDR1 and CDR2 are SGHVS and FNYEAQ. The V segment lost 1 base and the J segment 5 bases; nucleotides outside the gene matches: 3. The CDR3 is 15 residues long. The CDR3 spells CASSLGGTGHQPQHF. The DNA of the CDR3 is TGTGCCAGCAGCTTAGGCGGGACAGGGCATCAGCCCCAGCATTTT.

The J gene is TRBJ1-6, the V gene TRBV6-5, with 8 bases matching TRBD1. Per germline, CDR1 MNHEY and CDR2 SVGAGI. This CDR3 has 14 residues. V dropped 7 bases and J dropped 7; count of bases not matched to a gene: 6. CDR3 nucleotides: TGTGCCAGCAATCTAAGGACAGGGAATTCACCCCTCCACTTT. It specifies CASNLRTGNSPLHF.

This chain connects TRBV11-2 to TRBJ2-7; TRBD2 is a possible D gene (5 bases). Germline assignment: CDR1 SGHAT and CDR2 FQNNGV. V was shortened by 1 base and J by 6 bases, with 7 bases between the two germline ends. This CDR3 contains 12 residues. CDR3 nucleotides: TGTGCCAGCAGCTTAGTAGGGAGCGAGCAGTACTTC. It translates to CASSLVGSEQYF.

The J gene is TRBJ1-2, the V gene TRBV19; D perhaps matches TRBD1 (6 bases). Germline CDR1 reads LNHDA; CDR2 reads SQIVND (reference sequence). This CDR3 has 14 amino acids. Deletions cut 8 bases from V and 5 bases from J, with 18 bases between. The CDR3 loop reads CASSTGKDKYGYTF. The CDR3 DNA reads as TGTGCCAGTTCCACAGGGAAGGATAAGTATGGCTACACCTTC.

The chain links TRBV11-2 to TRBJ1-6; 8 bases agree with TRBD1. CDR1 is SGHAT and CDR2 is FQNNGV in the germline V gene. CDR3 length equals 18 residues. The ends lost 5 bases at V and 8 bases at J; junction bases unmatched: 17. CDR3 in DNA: TGTGCCAGCAGCCCTCGGACAGGGCACAAAGAGTGGGATTCACCCCTCCACTTT. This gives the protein CASSPRTGHKEWDSPLHF.